These 17 T cell receptor beta chains were all obtained from the same sample, sequenced in a study of blood T cell repertoires in COVID-19. TCRdb's table, derived via immunoSEQ multiplex PCR, lists solely in-frame clones and lacks some. The table lists approximately 130,000 clones, around four fifths of them singletons. The sequenced sample was peripheral blood. Source of these receptors: a man older than 75 with acute or convalescent COVID-19.

This clone was counted only a few times. This rearrangement joins TRBV6-6 to TRBJ1-1, with a tentative D call TRBD1 (6 bases). CDR1 and CDR2 from the germline V gene are MNHNY and SVGAGI (reference sequence). V lost 0 bases to trimming and J lost 3 bases, with 8 bases between them. CDR3 length: 14 amino acids. The CDR3 sequence is CASSYSTGDTEAFF. The CDR3 nucleotides read TGTGCCAGCAGTTACTCGACAGGCGACACTGAAGCTTTCTTT.

The chain is built from TRBV3-1 (or the pseudogene TRBV3-2) and TRBJ1-1, with a weak D call TRBD1 (5 bases). Germline loops: CDR1 LGHDT, CDR2 YNNKEL (reference sequence). The germline V and J ends were trimmed by 4 bases and 5 bases, with 17 bases remaining between them. The CDR3 runs to 15 residues. CDR3: CASSPGGKGETEAFF. In DNA, the CDR3 is TGTGCCAGCAGCCCTGGCGGGAAAGGGGAAACTGAAGCTTTCTTT.

CDR3 sequence (DNA): TGTGCCAGCGGGAGACAGGATAACACCGGGGAGCTGTTTTTT. Protein: CASGRQDNTGELFF. The chain is built from TRBV7-9 and TRBJ2-2; D might be TRBD1 (6 bases). CDR1 is SEHNR, CDR2 FQNEAQ, per germline (reference sequence). Trimming pared 8 bases from V and 2 bases from J, leaving 12 bases between. This CDR3 is 14 amino acids long.

This clone was found a few times. The V and J genes are TRBV5-4 and TRBJ1-1; a possible D gene is TRBD1 (5 bases). This CDR3 has 16 amino acids. Germline V lookup: CDR1 SGHNT, CDR2 YYREEE (reference sequence). V was trimmed by 3 bases and J by 5 bases, leaving 20 bases between them. The CDR3 sequence: CASSWGRWASGTEAFF. CDR3 in DNA: TGTGCCAGCAGCTGGGGGAGGTGGGCCTCGGGAACTGAAGCTTTCTTT.

CDR3 nucleotide sequence: TGTGCCACCAGTGACTGGACAGGGGCAGAAGCTTTCTTT. Encoded protein: CATSDWTGAEAFF. This rearrangement joins TRBV24-1 to TRBJ1-1; 9 positions match TRBD1. The CDR3 extends over 13 amino acids. Trimming at V came to 4 bases and at J to 8 bases, leaving 4 bases not matched to a gene. Germline-derived CDR1 and CDR2 are KGHDR and SFDVKD.

The chain joins TRBV7-9 to TRBJ1-1; 7 bases are a match to TRBD1. Trimming removed 6 bases from V and 7 bases from J; junction bases left unmatched: 5. Germline CDR1 reads SEHNR; CDR2 reads FQNEAQ (reference sequence). This CDR3 has 12 amino acids. The CDR3 DNA reads as TGTGCCAGCAGAGGAAGGGACAGTGAAGCTTTCTTT. Amino acid sequence: CASRGRDSEAFF.

The rearrangement links TRBV2 to TRBJ2-7, with D possibly being TRBD2 (5 bases). Germline V gene data show CDR1 as SNHLY and CDR2 as FYNNEI. The CDR3 sequence is 11 residues long. The V end lost 6 bases, the J end lost 6 bases, and 9 bases lay between the germline ends. DNA of the CDR3: TGTGCCAGCAGAAGGACTGGCGAGCAGTACTTC. It translates to CASRRTGEQYF.

The gene calls are TRBV19 and TRBJ2-3; perhaps TRBD2 as D (5 bases). This CDR3 comprises 15 residues. V lost 4 bases and J 3 bases, leaving 14 bases between the germline ends. CDR1 LNHDA and CDR2 SQIVND come from the germline V gene (reference sequence). Here the CDR3 reads CASSTGVGITDTQYF. The CDR3 DNA sequence: TGTGCCAGTAGTACCGGGGTAGGGATAACAGATACGCAGTATTTT.

This rearrangement joins TRBV7-9 to TRBJ2-3, with D possibly matching TRBD2 (5 bases). Trimming removed 1 base from V and 2 bases from J, with 7 bases in between. From germline, CDR1 is SEHNR and CDR2 FQNEAQ (reference sequence). The CDR3 consists of 14 residues. Here the CDR3 DNA reads TGTGCCAGCAGCTTAGGACTAATCACAGATACGCAGTATTTT. Its translation is CASSLGLITDTQYF. Full variable domain (rest looked up from reference TRBV7-9 and TRBJ2-3): DTGVSQNPRHKITKRGQNVTFRCDPISEHNRLYWYRQTLGQGPEFLTYFQNEAQLEKSRLLSDRFSAERPKGSFSTLEIQRTEQGDSAMYLCASSLGLITDTQYFGPGTRLTVL.

This chain uses TRBV5-1 with TRBJ2-7; 10 bases agree with TRBD1. Germline V CDR1 and CDR2: SGHRS, YFSETQ. The junction had 4 bases not matched to a gene; V was cut back by 4 bases and J by 0 bases. The CDR3 runs to 15 residues. CDR3 DNA sequence: TGCGCCAGCAGCCCGGACAGGGGGAGCTCCTACGAGCAGTACTTC. As protein: CASSPDRGSSYEQYF. The whole variable domain, filled in from reference TRBV5-1 and TRBJ2-7, reads KAGVTQTPRYLIKTRGQQVTLSCSPISGHRSVSWYQQTPGQGLQFLFEYFSETQRNKGNFPGRFSGRQFSNSRSEMNVSTLELGDSALYLCASSPDRGSSYEQYFGPGTRLTVT.

The V gene is TRBV28, the J gene TRBJ1-4; 9 nucleotides agree with TRBD1. Germline CDR1 MDHEN, CDR2 SYDVKM. The CDR3 has 14 amino acids. Trimming removed 6 bases from V and 8 bases from J; junction bases left unmatched: 7. The CDR3, as DNA: TGTGCCAGCAGCACTGGACAGGGGTGGGAAAAACTGTTTTTT. Protein product: CASSTGQGWEKLFF. The complete variable domain, with remaining parts taken from reference TRBV28 and TRBJ1-4, reads DVKVTQSSRYLVKRTGEKVFLECVQDMDHENMFWYRQDPGLGLRLIYFSYDVKMKEKGDIPEGYSVSREKKERFSLILESASTNQTSMYLCASSTGQGWEKLFFGSGTQLSVL.

The chain employs TRBV11-3 and TRBJ1-3, with D unclear. The CDR3 runs to 17 residues. CDR1 SGHNT and CDR2 YENEEA come from the germline V gene. Trimming left V 2 bases short and J 0 bases short, with 14 bases between. The CDR3 DNA reads as TGTGCCAGCAGCTTAAATGGTGGGAGCGCCTCTGGAAACACCATATATTTT. Translation gives CASSLNGGSASGNTIYF.

The CDR3, as DNA: TGCGCCAGCAGCTTGGTGTCGAGCGGAAGCACAGATACGCAGTATTTT. Protein sequence: CASSLVSSGSTDTQYF. The genes are TRBV5-1 and TRBJ2-3; D is possibly TRBD2 (5 bases). The germline CDR1 and CDR2 sequences are SGHRS and YFSETQ. The CDR3 contains 16 residues. Trimming left V 0 bases short and J 0 bases short, with 11 bases between.

The chain links TRBV11-2 to TRBJ2-7; D remains unclear. Trimming took 5 bases from V and 3 from J, leaving 5 bases between them. Germline V gene sequence: CDR1 SGHAT, CDR2 FQNNGV. The CDR3 runs to 11 residues. DNA of the CDR3: TGTGCCAGCAGCCCAAACTACGAGCAGTACTTC. Translating it yields CASSPNYEQYF. The full variable domain, completed using reference TRBV11-2 and TRBJ2-7, is EAGVAQSPRYKIIEKRQSVAFWCNPISGHATLYWYQQILGQGPKLLIQFQNNGVVDDSQLPKDRFSAERLKGVDSTLKIQPAKLEDSAVYLCASSPNYEQYFGPGTRLTVT.

CDR3 residues: CASSTTSLGGTEAFF. CDR3 DNA sequence: TGTGCCAGTAGTACGACATCCCTCGGGGGAACTGAAGCTTTCTTT. The chain carries TRBV19 and TRBJ1-1; the D gene is possibly TRBD1 (5 bases). The germline CDR1 and CDR2 sequences are LNHDA and SQIVND (reference sequence). The CDR3 length is 15 residues. Trimming cost V 4 bases and J 5 bases, with 17 bases left between them.

The chain recombines TRBV27 with TRBJ1-5, with D maybe TRBD1 (6 bases). Germline CDR1 is MNHEY and CDR2 is SMNVEV (reference sequence). The CDR3 runs to 15 residues. V was shortened by 3 bases and J by 6 bases, with 15 bases between the two germline ends. CDR3 in amino acids: CASSFGGAVGQPQHF. CDR3 coding DNA: TGTGCCAGCAGTTTCGGGGGGGCGGTGGGTCAGCCCCAGCATTTT.

The chain is built from TRBV5-6 and TRBJ1-1; 8 bases agree with TRBD1. This CDR3 has 17 residues. The trim removed 4 bases at V and 4 bases at J, leaving 15 bases unmatched. CDR1 is SGHDT and CDR2 is YYEEEE in the germline V gene. The CDR3 is CASSLYRGRAGSTEAFF. For the CDR3, the DNA is TGTGCCAGCAGCCTATACAGGGGGAGAGCGGGGAGCACTGAAGCTTTCTTT. Filled out from reference TRBV5-6 and TRBJ1-1, the complete variable domain reads DAGVTQSPTHLIKTRGQQVTLRCSPKSGHDTVSWYQQALGQGPQFIFQYYEEEERQRGNFPDRFSGHQFPNYSSELNVNALLLGDSALYLCASSLYRGRAGSTEAFFGQGTRLTVV.